The clone carrying this T cell receptor (beta chain) is a singleton in its sample. Antigen specificity is unknown. Generated by immunoSEQ multiplex PCR, the TCRdb table keeps only in-frame clones and is missing some. This table holds approximately 38,000 clones, roughly four fifths found once. The V and J ends lost 1 base and 6 bases respectively, with 10 bases between them. The CDR3 spans 14 residues. The germline CDR1 and CDR2 sequences are LNHNV and YYDKDF (reference sequence). The data originate from a study of graft-versus-host responses after intestinal transplantation. Findings and caveats of the study: When patients had graft-donor T cell macrochimerism, their allografts held high graft-versus-host to host-versus-graft clonal ratios.

The origin of this receptor is a human patient who received an intestinal transplant, so some T cells may come from the graft donor. This chain uses TRBV15 with TRBJ2-1; the D gene is possibly TRBD2 (6 bases). Sample: PBMCs, taken more than 950 days after transplant. The CDR3 nucleotides read TGTGCCACCAGCAGAGGTACTAGCACCAATGAGCAGTTCTTC. Its protein product is CATSRGTSTNEQFF. The full variable domain, with the rest looked up from reference TRBV15 and TRBJ2-1, is DAMVIQNPRYQVTQFGKPVTLSCSQTLNHNVMYWYQQKSSQAPKLLFHYYDKDFNNEADTPDNFQSRRPNTSFCFLDIRSPGLGDTAMYLCATSRGTSTNEQFFGPGTRLTVL.